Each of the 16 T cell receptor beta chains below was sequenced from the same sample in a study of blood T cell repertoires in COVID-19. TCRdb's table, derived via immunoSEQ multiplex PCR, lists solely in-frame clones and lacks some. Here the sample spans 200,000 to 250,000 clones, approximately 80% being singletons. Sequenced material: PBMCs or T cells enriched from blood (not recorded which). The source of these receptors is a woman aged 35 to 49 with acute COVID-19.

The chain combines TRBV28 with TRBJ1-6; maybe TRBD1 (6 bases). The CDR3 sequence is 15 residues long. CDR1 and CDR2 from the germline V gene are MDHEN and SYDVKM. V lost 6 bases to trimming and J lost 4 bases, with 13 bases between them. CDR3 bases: TGTGCCAGCAGGCCGAACGGACAGTATAATTCACCCCTCCACTTT. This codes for CASRPNGQYNSPLHF.

For the CDR3, the DNA is TGTGCCAGCAGCACCGGGACAGTTTACTCCTACGAGCAGTACTTC. It translates to CASSTGTVYSYEQYF. V and J are TRBV27 and TRBJ2-7; 7 bases align to TRBD1. The germline CDR1 and CDR2 sequences are MNHEY and SMNVEV (reference sequence). This CDR3 has 15 amino acids. Trimming took 6 bases from V and 0 from J; bases not matched to a gene: 8.

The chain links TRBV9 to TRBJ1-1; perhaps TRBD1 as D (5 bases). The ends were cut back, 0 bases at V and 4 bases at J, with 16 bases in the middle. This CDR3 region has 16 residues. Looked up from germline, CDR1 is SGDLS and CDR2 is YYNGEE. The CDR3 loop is CASSVGTDSLTTEAFF. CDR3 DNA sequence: TGTGCCAGCAGCGTAGGTACTGACAGCCTAACCACTGAAGCTTTCTTT.

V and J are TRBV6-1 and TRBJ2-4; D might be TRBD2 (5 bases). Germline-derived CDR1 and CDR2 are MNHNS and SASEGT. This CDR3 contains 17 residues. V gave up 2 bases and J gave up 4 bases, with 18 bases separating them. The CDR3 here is CASSERVRETVKNIQYF. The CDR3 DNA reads TGTGCCAGCAGTGAAAGGGTGAGGGAGACGGTTAAAAACATTCAGTACTTC.

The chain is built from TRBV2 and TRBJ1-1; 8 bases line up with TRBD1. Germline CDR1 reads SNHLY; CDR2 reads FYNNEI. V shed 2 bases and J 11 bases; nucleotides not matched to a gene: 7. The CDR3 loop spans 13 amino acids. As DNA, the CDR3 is TGTGCCAGCAGTGAATCGGAGGACAGGGAGGCTTTCTTT. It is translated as CASSESEDREAFF.

DNA for the CDR3: TGTGCCAGCAGCTTTGCAGCTAACTATGGCTACACCTTC. Its translation: CASSFAANYGYTF. The chain recombines TRBV11-2 with TRBJ1-2; D gene uncertain. CDR1 and CDR2 (germline): SGHAT, FQNNGV. The CDR3 covers 13 residues. Between the trimmed V and J ends, which lost 3 bases and 0 bases, there was a span of 5 bases.

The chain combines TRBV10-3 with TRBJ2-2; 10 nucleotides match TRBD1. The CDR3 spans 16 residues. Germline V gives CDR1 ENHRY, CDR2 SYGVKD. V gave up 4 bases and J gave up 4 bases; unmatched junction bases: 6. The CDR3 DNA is TGTGCCATCAGTGGACCTGACAGGGGGCTCACCGGGGAGCTGTTTTTT. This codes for CAISGPDRGLTGELFF.

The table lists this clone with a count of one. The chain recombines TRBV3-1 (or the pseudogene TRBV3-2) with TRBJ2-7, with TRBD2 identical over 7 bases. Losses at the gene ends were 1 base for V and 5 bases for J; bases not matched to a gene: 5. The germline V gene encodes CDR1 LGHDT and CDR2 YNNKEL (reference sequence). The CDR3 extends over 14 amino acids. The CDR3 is CASSQGGRSHEQYF. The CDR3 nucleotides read TGTGCCAGCAGCCAAGGCGGGAGATCCCACGAGCAGTACTTC.

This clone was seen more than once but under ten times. CDR3 loop: CASSLAPTRGRSEQFF. DNA for the CDR3: TGTGCCAGCAGCTTAGCACCGACAAGGGGAAGGAGTGAGCAGTTCTTC. The chain joins TRBV7-6 to TRBJ2-1, with D perhaps TRBD1 (5 bases). Per the germline V gene, CDR1 is SGHVS and CDR2 is FNYEAQ. Trimming shortened V by 0 bases and J by 9 bases, and 18 bases separated the two germline ends. The CDR3 sequence is 16 residues long.

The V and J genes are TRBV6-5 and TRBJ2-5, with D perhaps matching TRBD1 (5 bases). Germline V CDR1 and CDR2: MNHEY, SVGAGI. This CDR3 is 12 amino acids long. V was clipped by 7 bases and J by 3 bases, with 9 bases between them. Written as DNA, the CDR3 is TGTGCCAGCAAAAAAGGGGAAGAGACCCAGTACTTC. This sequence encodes CASKKGEETQYF.

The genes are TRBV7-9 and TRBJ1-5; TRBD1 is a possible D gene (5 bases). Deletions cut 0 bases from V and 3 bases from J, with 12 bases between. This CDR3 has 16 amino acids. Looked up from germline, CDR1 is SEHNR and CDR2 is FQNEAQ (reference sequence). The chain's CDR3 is CASSLARQGDNQPQHF. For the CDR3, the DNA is TGTGCCAGCAGCTTAGCACGGCAGGGTGACAATCAGCCCCAGCATTTT.

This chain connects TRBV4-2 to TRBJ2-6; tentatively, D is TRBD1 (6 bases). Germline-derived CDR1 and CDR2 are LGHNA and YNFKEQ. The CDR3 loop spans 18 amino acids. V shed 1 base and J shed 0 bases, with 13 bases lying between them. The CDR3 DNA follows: TGTGCCAGCAGCCAAGCCGGACAGCGAAACTCTGGGGCCAACGTCCTGACTTTC. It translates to CASSQAGQRNSGANVLTF.

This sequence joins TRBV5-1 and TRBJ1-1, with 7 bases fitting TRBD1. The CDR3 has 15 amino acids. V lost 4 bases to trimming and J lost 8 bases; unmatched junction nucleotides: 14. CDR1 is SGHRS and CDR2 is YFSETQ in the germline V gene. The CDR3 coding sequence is TGCGCCAGCAGCACCTCCCCCGGGACAGCTGAAGAAGCTTTCTTT. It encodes CASSTSPGTAEEAFF.

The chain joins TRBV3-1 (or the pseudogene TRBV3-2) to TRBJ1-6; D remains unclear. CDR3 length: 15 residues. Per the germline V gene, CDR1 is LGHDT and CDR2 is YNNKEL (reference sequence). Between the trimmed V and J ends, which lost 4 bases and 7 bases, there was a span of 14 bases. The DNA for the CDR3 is TGTGCCAGCAGCCCCGTGAGTATGTGGAATTCACCCCTCCACTTT. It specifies CASSPVSMWNSPLHF.

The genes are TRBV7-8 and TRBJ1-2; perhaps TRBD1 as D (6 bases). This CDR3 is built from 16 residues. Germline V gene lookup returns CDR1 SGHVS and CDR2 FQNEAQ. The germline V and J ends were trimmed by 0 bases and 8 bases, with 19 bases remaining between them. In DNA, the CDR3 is TGTGCCAGCAGCTTAGCGGTAGGCGTAACAGGGCGCGGCTACACCTTC. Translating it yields CASSLAVGVTGRGYTF.

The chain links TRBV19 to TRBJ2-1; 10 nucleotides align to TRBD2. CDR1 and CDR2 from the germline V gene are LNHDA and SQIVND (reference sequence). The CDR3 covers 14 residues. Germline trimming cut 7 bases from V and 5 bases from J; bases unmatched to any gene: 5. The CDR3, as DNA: TGTGCCAGTAACCAACTAGCGGGGCACAATGAGCAGTTCTTC. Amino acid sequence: CASNQLAGHNEQFF.